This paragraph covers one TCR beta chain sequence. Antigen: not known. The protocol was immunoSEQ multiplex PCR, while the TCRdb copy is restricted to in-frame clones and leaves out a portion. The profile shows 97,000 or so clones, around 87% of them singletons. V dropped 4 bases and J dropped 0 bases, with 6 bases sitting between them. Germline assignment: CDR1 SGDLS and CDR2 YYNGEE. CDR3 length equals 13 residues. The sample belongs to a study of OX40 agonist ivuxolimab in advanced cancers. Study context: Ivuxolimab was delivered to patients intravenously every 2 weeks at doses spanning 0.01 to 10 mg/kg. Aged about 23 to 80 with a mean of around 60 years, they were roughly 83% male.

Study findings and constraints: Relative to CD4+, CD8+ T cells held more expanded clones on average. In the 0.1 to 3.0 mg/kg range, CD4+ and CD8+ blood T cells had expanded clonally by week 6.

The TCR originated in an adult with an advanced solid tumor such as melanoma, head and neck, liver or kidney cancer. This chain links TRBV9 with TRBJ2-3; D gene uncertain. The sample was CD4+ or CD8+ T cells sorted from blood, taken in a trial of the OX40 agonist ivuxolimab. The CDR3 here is CASSPHSTDTQYF. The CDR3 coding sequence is TGTGCCAGCAGCCCACACAGCACAGATACGCAGTATTTT.